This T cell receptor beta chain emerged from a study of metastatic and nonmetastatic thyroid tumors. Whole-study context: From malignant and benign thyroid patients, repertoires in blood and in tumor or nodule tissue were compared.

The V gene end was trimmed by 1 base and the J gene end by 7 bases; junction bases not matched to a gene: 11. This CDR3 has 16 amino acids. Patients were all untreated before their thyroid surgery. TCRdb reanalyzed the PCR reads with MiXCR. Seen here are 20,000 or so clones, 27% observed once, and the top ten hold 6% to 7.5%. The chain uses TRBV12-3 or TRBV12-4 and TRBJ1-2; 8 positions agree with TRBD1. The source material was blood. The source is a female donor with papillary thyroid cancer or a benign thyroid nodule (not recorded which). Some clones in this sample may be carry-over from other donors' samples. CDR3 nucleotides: TGTGCCAGCAGTTTAGACTATGGGACAGGCCCTGGTGGCTACACCTTC. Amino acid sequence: CASSLDYGTGPGGYTF.